This T cell receptor beta chain was found in a study of radiation and T cells in renal cell carcinoma. Here immunoSEQ multiplex PCR was the method, and the copy in TCRdb shows in-frame clones only, minus some. The table includes approximately 94,000 clones, under 90% detected once. The time point here: baseline pretreatment blood. Treatment: 15 Gy SBRT to primary tumor, nephrectomy 4 weeks later. Radiation-treated patients gave blood at baseline, week 2 and week 4. Trimming pared 5 bases from V and 7 bases from J, leaving 14 bases between. The length of the CDR3 is 13 residues. CDR1 and CDR2 (germline): SGHTA, FQGTGA.

The source was blood, collected from a patient whose treatment included radiotherapy and nephrectomy. The receptor's source is a man aged 60-69 years with renal cell carcinoma. The V call is TRBV7-3, the J call TRBJ2-5; D may be TRBD2 (6 bases). The CDR3 DNA is TGTGCCAGCAGCGGGAGACCCGGGGGGACCCAGTACTTC. It codes for CASSGRPGGTQYF.